Following are 14 T cell receptor beta chains from one sample sequenced in a study of human T cells and chemical hapten exposure. Time point in this sample: patch test 2, 6 weeks after DPC sensitization. The treatment is: therapeutic diphenylcyclopropenone sensitization with weekly scalp DPC. TCRdb itself ran the RACE reads through MiXCR, one entry per CDR3 protein. In the table there are a few hundred thousand distinct CDR3 sequences, under 6.5% of which are singletons. Sample: whole blood, taken in connection with sensitization to the hapten diphenylcyclopropenone (DPC). These receptors were obtained from a woman aged 18 to 35 with alopecia areata. Some clones in this sample may be carry-over from other donors' samples.

The sample holds many counts of this clonotype. The chain combines TRBV11-2 with TRBJ2-1; 7 bases map to TRBD1. The V gene's germline CDR1 is SGHAT and CDR2 FQNNGV. There are 15 residues in the CDR3. V was clipped by 4 bases and J by 1 base; unmatched bases: 4. The CDR3 spells CASSSRTGSYNEQFF. DNA for the CDR3: TGTGCCAGCAGCTCTCGGACAGGATCCTACAATGAGCAGTTCTTC.

This clonotype was picked up a small number of times. V gene TRBV5-1 combines with J gene TRBJ2-7; D is undetermined. Deletions cut 0 bases from V and 0 bases from J, with 10 bases between. The CDR3 has 15 residues. Germline CDR1 reads SGHRS; CDR2 reads YFSETQ. The chain's CDR3 is CASSLDADVSYEQYF. CDR3 in DNA: TGCGCCAGCAGCTTGGACGCCGACGTCTCCTACGAGCAGTACTTC.

This clonotype was seen repeatedly, ten times or more. The chain carries TRBV10-3 and TRBJ1-4, with D perhaps matching TRBD1 (6 bases). The CDR3 contains 13 residues. Trimming shortened V by 2 bases and J by 8 bases, and 9 bases separated the two germline ends. The germline gives CDR1 ENHRY, CDR2 SYGVKD. CDR3 bases: TGTGCCATCAGTGAGCAGGGGAGCGAAAAACTGTTTTTT. This encodes CAISEQGSEKLFF.

This clonotype showed up many times. This sequence joins TRBV20-1 and TRBJ1-1; a possible D gene is TRBD1 (6 bases). V was shortened by 4 bases and J by 4 bases, with 16 bases between the two germline ends. CDR1 is DFQATT, CDR2 SNEGSKA, per germline (reference sequence). The CDR3 consists of 14 residues. This CDR3 reads CSANPGHKATEAFF. In nucleotides, the CDR3 is TGCAGTGCTAATCCGGGACACAAAGCCACTGAAGCTTTCTTT.

This clonotype has just a few counts. The V call is TRBV7-2, the J call TRBJ1-2; D is uncertain. V lost 5 bases to trimming and J lost 3 bases, with 19 bases between them. The CDR3 loop spans 16 amino acids. Looked up from germline, CDR1 is SGHTA and CDR2 is FQGNSA. The chain's CDR3 is CASSPTFLRADYGYTF. CDR3 in DNA: TGTGCCAGCAGCCCGACCTTCCTTAGAGCCGACTATGGCTACACCTTC. Supplemented by reference TRBV7-2 and TRBJ1-2, the full variable domain reads GAGVSQSPSNKVTEKGKDVELRCDPISGHTALYWYRQSLGQGLEFLIYFQGNSAPDKSGLPSDRFSAERTGGSVSTLTIQRTQQEDSAVYLCASSPTFLRADYGYTFGSGTRLTVV.

This chain joins TRBV4-3 and TRBJ2-1; no reliable D call. CDR1 is LGHNA and CDR2 is YSLEER in the germline V gene. CDR3 size: 15 residues. V lost 0 bases, J lost 0 bases, and 6 bases lay in between. The CDR3 is CASSQDGSSYNEQFF. The CDR3, as DNA: TGCGCCAGCAGCCAAGACGGAAGCTCCTACAATGAGCAGTTCTTC.

This clonotype was found a few times. The chain carries TRBV19 and TRBJ2-5; 16 bases are a match to TRBD2. The CDR3 is 16 residues long. Per germline, CDR1 LNHDA and CDR2 SQIVND (reference sequence). Unmatched junction bases numbered 4, after V lost 6 bases and J lost 3 bases. This CDR3 is CASRPGTSGGEETQYF. As DNA, the CDR3 is TGTGCCAGTAGACCCGGGACTAGCGGGGGGGAAGAGACCCAGTACTTC.

This clonotype has only a few counts. This chain links TRBV29-1 with TRBJ2-5; the D gene is possibly TRBD2 (5 bases). The CDR3 extends over 12 amino acids. V lost 5 bases and J 5 bases, leaving 12 bases between the germline ends. Looked up from germline, CDR1 is SQVTM and CDR2 is ANQGSEA. The CDR3 loop is CSVPGTGETQYF. CDR3 in DNA: TGCAGCGTTCCGGGTACGGGGGAGACCCAGTACTTC.

This clonotype was observed a handful of times. The genes are TRBV18 and TRBJ1-5; D is ambiguous. The CDR3 totals 14 residues. Trimming left V 4 bases short and J 9 bases short, with 16 bases between. Germline CDR1 reads KGHSH; CDR2 reads LQKENI. The CDR3 loop is CASSLSFVGAPQHF. CDR3 sequence (DNA): TGTGCCAGCTCACTTTCATTCGTAGGTGCGCCCCAGCATTTT.

Ten or more counts support this clonotype. This chain joins TRBV7-9 and TRBJ1-4, with 9 bases fitting TRBD1. The germline CDR1 and CDR2 sequences are SEHNR and FQNEAQ (reference sequence). This CDR3 is 15 amino acids long. J gave up 8 bases and V 3 bases, and 7 bases lay outside the gene matches. This chain's CDR3 is CASSFGTGRSEKLFF. For the CDR3, the DNA is TGTGCCAGCAGCTTTGGGACAGGGAGGAGCGAAAAACTGTTTTTT. The full variable domain, in which reference TRBV7-9 and TRBJ1-4 provide the parts outside the CDR3, is DTGVSQNPRHKITKRGQNVTFRCDPISEHNRLYWYRQTLGQGPEFLTYFQNEAQLEKSRLLSDRFSAERPKGSFSTLEIQRTEQGDSAMYLCASSFGTGRSEKLFFGSGTQLSVL.

The sample holds many counts of this clonotype. The V call is TRBV6-5, the J call TRBJ1-5, with a tentative D call TRBD1 (5 bases). CDR1 is MNHEY, CDR2 SVGAGI, per germline. The length of the CDR3 is 13 residues. The V gene lost 6 bases and the J gene lost 1 base, with 7 bases spanning the gap. CDR3 loop: CASSRDSNQPQHF. The CDR3 nucleotides are TGTGCCAGCAGCCGGGACAGCAATCAGCCCCAGCATTTT.

There are a few counts of this clonotype. V gene TRBV7-9 combines with J gene TRBJ1-1, with a tentative D call TRBD1 (5 bases). The CDR3 runs 21 residues. With 7 bases removed from V and 0 bases from J, the gap between germline ends came to 33 bases. Germline values: CDR1 SEHNR, CDR2 FQNEAQ (reference sequence). CDR3 region: CASTVGGLFRGKRAMNTEAFF. The CDR3 coding sequence is TGTGCCAGCACCGTTGGAGGATTATTTAGGGGCAAGCGGGCAATGAACACTGAAGCTTTCTTT.

In regard to this clonotype: The CDR3 ends on some other residue instead of the conserved phenylalanine or tryptophan, so this is likely a read error. This chain links TRBV6-1 with TRBJ2-7; no definite D call. The CDR3 extends over 14 amino acids. The V end lost 4 bases, the J end lost 1 base, and 11 bases lay between the germline ends. Germline V gives CDR1 MNHNS, CDR2 SASEGT. CDR3 nucleotides: TGTGCCAGCAGTGTCCGGGCGATTTCCTACGAGCAGTACTCC. It encodes CASSVRAISYEQYS.

This clonotype was found many times. V and J are TRBV29-1 and TRBJ1-4, with TRBD1 matching 7 bases. J lost 1 base, V lost 7 bases, and 9 bases had no gene match. Per germline, CDR1 SQVTM and CDR2 ANQGSEA. The CDR3 spans 15 residues. DNA of the CDR3: TGCAGCGCGAAAGCTCAGGGGGGAACTAATGAAAAACTGTTTTTT. This codes for CSAKAQGGTNEKLFF. Full variable domain (remainder filled in from reference TRBV29-1 and TRBJ1-4): SAVISQKPSRDICQRGTSLTIQCQVDSQVTMMFWYRQQPGQSLTLIATANQGSEATYESGFVIDKFPISRPNLTFSTLTVSNMSPEDSSIYLCSAKAQGGTNEKLFFGSGTQLSVL.